This T cell receptor beta chain comes out of a study of cytomegalovirus exposure and HLA in healthy donors. Study-wide findings and caveats: The study put 150 or so TCR beta chains on its list as cytomegalovirus-associated. The classifier, whose performance was assessed in both the original and validation cohorts, reportedly diagnosed cytomegalovirus status with high specificity and sensitivity.

The CDR3 has 14 amino acids. The V gene lost 0 bases and the J gene lost 8 bases, with 14 bases spanning the gap. Germline V CDR1 and CDR2: GTSNPN, SVGIG (reference sequence). This clone was seen only once. What it binds is unknown. Here immunoSEQ multiplex PCR was the method, and the copy in TCRdb shows in-frame clones only, minus some. The sample includes about 150,000 clones, roughly 90% of them seen just once. Input material: PBMCs. V is TRBV30 and J is TRBJ2-4; a weak D match, TRBD2 (6 bases). The TCR originated in a man between 18 and 35 years old in good health and CMV-seronegative. The CDR3 coding sequence is TGTGCCTGGAGTGTACGTGCGGGGCTGCACATTCAGTACTTC. It is translated as CAWSVRAGLHIQYF.